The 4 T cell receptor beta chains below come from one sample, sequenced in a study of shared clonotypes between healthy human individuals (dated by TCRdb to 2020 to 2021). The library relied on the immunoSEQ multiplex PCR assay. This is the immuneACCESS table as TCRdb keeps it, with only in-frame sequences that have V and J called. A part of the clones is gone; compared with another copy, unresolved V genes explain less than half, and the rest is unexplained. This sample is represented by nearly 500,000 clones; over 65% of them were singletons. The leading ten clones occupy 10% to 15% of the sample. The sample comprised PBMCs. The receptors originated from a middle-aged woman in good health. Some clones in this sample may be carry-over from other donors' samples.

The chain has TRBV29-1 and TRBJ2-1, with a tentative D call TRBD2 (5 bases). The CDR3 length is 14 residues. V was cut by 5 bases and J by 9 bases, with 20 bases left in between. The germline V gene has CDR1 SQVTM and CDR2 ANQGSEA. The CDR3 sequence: CSVPNPLAEGEQFF. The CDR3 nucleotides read TGCAGCGTTCCAAATCCCCTAGCAGAGGGTGAGCAGTTCTTC.

The CDR3 loop is CATNPLRTGNQPQHF. The CDR3 DNA is TGTGCCACCAACCCACTCCGGACGGGCAATCAGCCCCAGCATTTT. The rearrangement links TRBV28 to TRBJ1-5; unclear D gene. Germline V gene sequence: CDR1 MDHEN, CDR2 SYDVKM. V lost 10 bases to trimming and J lost 2 bases, with 18 bases between them. CDR3 size: 15 residues.

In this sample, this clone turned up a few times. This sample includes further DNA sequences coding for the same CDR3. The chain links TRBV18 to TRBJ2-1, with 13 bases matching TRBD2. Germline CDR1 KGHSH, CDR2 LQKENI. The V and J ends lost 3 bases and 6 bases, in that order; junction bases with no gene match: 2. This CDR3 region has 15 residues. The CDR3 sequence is CASSPGLAGVNEQFF. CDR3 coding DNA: TGTGCCAGCTCACCCGGACTAGCGGGAGTCAATGAGCAGTTCTTC.

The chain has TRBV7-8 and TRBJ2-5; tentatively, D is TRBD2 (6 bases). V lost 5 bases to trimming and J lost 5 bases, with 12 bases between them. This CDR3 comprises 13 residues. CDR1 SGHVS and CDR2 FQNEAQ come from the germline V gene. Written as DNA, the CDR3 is TGTGCCAGCAGCCTGGGACTGGGGGAGACCCAGTACTTC. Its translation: CASSLGLGETQYF.